This TCR beta chain was observed in a study of human T cells and chemical hapten exposure. At the level of the study: For sensitization, 2% DPC was applied to a roughly 2 cm by roughly 2 cm patch of upper inner arm skin. Study-level findings and limits: Expanded TCRs produced significantly more large CDR3 similarity clusters than controls did.

Regarding this clonotype: Its antigen is unidentified.

As to time point: pre-sensitization, week 0. Treatment: therapeutic diphenylcyclopropenone sensitization with weekly scalp DPC. Blood collection took place prior to placing each patch test. One entry per CDR3 protein results from TCRdb running MiXCR on the RACE reads. The sample lists some 330,000 distinct CDR3 sequences, about 5% occurring once. Germline assignment: CDR1 SGHTA and CDR2 FQGNSA. The CDR3 contains 13 residues. V was cut by 5 bases and J by 6 bases, with 13 bases left in between. The sequenced sample was whole blood, obtained in connection with sensitization to the hapten diphenylcyclopropenone (DPC). The clonotype comes from a young woman with alopecia areata. Some clones in this sample may be carry-over from other donors' samples. The J gene is TRBJ1-2, the V gene TRBV7-2, with a possible D match to TRBD1 (6 bases). For the CDR3, the DNA is TGTGCCAGCAGCCCGGCCAGGGGCGATGGCTACACCTTC. This encodes CASSPARGDGYTF.